This TCR beta chain originates from a study of T cell responses to AZD1222 COVID-19 vaccine. For this clone: The target antigen is unknown.

Assay used: immunoSEQ multiplex PCR; TCRdb lists only in-frame clones, some missing. The sample carries some 150,000 clones, more than 75% recorded once. Study outcomes and limitations: Clonal diversity may have been underestimated, and the donors were mostly white British, with more females than males.

The sequence was obtained from an adult who received the AZD1222 COVID-19 vaccine. The sequenced sample was peripheral blood, obtained 28 days after the second AZD1222 dose.

CDR3 sequence (DNA): TGTGCTAGTCGTGGCAGTCCAGGAGAGACCCAGTACTTC. It yields the protein CASRGSPGETQYF. The chain carries TRBV12-5 and TRBJ2-5; D not resolved. The CDR3 covers 13 residues. The V gene lost 8 bases and the J gene lost 4 bases, with 14 bases spanning the gap. The germline V gene has CDR1 LGHNT and CDR2 FRNRAP.